This TCR beta chain comes out of a study of a mutant IDH1 vaccine in newly diagnosed glioma. The germline V gene has CDR1 SGHVS and CDR2 FNYEAQ. The CDR3 length is 14 residues. Germline trimming cut 5 bases from V and 6 bases from J; bases unmatched to any gene: 3. Assay: immunoSEQ multiplex PCR; the TCRdb copy retains only in-frame clones and omits some. The table lists 60,000 or so clones, about nine tenths of them singletons. Stated time point: week 5, during vaccination. Topical imiquimod was applied with each vaccine dose, which held 300 ug of mutant IDH1 20-mer peptide. Points on this clone: Its target is unknown.

The sequencing used PBMCs, collected from a glioma patient whose treatment included an IDH1 peptide vaccine. The J gene is TRBJ1-4, the V gene TRBV7-6; 10 bases are shared with TRBD1. The source is a woman aged 40 to 50 with glioma. Here the CDR3 reads CASSLGTGDEKLFF. CDR3 bases: TGTGCCAGCAGCCTCGGGACAGGGGATGAAAAACTGTTTTTT.